This T cell receptor (beta chain) originates from a study of blood T cell repertoires in COVID-19. Study background: Researchers got acute and convalescent COVID-19 samples from the United States, Italy and Spain. The analysed material was cDNA or gDNA that came from T cells, B-cell-depleted T cells, or PBMCs.

In its sample, this clone was seen once. V was pared by 8 bases and J by 0 bases, with 2 bases of the junction left unmatched. CDR3 size: 15 residues. Germline V gives CDR1 LGHDT, CDR2 YNNKEL (reference sequence). In the original processing: The assay estimated nucleated cells by amplifying reference gene primers. Method: immunoSEQ multiplex PCR; TCRdb's copy keeps in-frame clones and lacks some. D and trimming were read from the DNA, whereas the V and J calls and clone size are those reported in that table. The data show 70,000 to 95,000 clones, about 90% seen once. V and J are TRBV3-1 (or the pseudogene TRBV3-2) and TRBJ1-5; TRBD1 matches 12 bases. The clonotype originates from a woman in her seventies with acute or convalescent COVID-19. The sample taken for sequencing was peripheral blood. This CDR3 is CASGTGGYSNQPQHF. The CDR3 region has the DNA TGTGCCAGCGGGACAGGGGGCTATAGCAATCAGCCCCAGCATTTT.